Listed here are 15 T cell receptor beta chains from one sample, sequenced in a study of OX40 agonist ivuxolimab in advanced cancers. Clones were sequenced by immunoSEQ multiplex PCR, and TCRdb holds only the in-frame ones, with some missing. The sample has roughly 100,000 clones, 90% to 95% seen once; the top ten hold about 0.24%. This sample comprised CD4+ or CD8+ T cells sorted from blood, obtained in a trial of the OX40 agonist ivuxolimab. These receptors were collected from an adult with an advanced solid tumor such as melanoma, head and neck, liver or kidney cancer.

This clone was observed a single time. V gene TRBV7-3 combines with J gene TRBJ2-3; the match to TRBD1 covers 8 bases. Germline lookup yields CDR1 SGHTA and CDR2 FQGTGA. The V gene end was trimmed by 5 bases and the J gene end by 7 bases; junction bases not matched to a gene: 11. The CDR3 sequence is 15 residues long. The CDR3 sequence is CASSVGQGLTYTQYF. The CDR3 DNA reads as TGTGCCAGCAGCGTAGGACAGGGATTGACCTATACGCAGTATTTT.

This clone was observed a single time. The genes are TRBV6-6 and TRBJ2-1, with D unresolved. Germline V gene sequence: CDR1 MNHNY, CDR2 SVGAGI (reference sequence). V dropped 2 bases and J dropped 9 bases, with 14 bases sitting between them. CDR3 length: 14 amino acids. CDR3 nucleotides: TGTGCCAGCAGTTACCGGCTAGATTCCGTTGAGCAGTTCTTC. Protein product: CASSYRLDSVEQFF.

The chain recombines TRBV7-9 with TRBJ2-3, with 10 positions matching TRBD1. V lost 5 bases and J lost 5; bases outside the gene matches: 7. This CDR3 is built from 15 residues. Germline V CDR1 and CDR2: SEHNR, FQNEAQ (reference sequence). In DNA, the CDR3 is TGTGCCAGCAGCGCCCCGACAGGGGGCTTAGATACGCAGTATTTT. This gives the protein CASSAPTGGLDTQYF.

The DNA of the CDR3 is TGCGCCAGCAGCTTACCTCGACTAGCGGCTTTCAATGAGCAGTTCTTC. Translating gives CASSLPRLAAFNEQFF. The rearrangement joins TRBV5-1 to TRBJ2-1; 9 bases are a match to TRBD2. The CDR3 has 16 amino acids. Per the germline V gene, CDR1 is SGHRS and CDR2 is YFSETQ. Trimming at V came to 2 bases and at J to 6 bases, leaving 9 bases not matched to a gene.

V and J are TRBV28 and TRBJ1-2; D uncertain. The germline CDR1 and CDR2 sequences are MDHEN and SYDVKM. The CDR3 runs 13 residues. The V gene lost 2 bases and the J gene lost 1 base, with 5 bases spanning the gap. CDR3: CASSLALNYGYTF. CDR3 DNA: TGTGCCAGCAGTTTAGCCCTTAACTATGGCTACACCTTC.

This clone has a single count. V is TRBV30 and J is TRBJ1-1; D perhaps matches TRBD1 (6 bases). The CDR3 contains 14 residues. Between the trimmed V and J ends, which lost 4 bases and 5 bases, there was a span of 17 bases. CDR1 is GTSNPN, CDR2 SVGIG, per germline (reference sequence). The CDR3 is CAWNLFGQFTEAFF. The CDR3 DNA reads TGTGCCTGGAATCTCTTCGGACAGTTTACTGAAGCTTTCTTT.

V gene TRBV5-6 combines with J gene TRBJ2-3; D is perhaps TRBD2 (5 bases). The V and J ends lost 4 bases and 5 bases respectively, with 14 bases between them. The CDR3 totals 14 residues. Germline lookup yields CDR1 SGHDT and CDR2 YYEEEE. CDR3 protein: CASSPGLSGDTQYF. CDR3 in DNA: TGTGCCAGCAGCCCAGGACTGTCAGGAGATACGCAGTATTTT.

V gene TRBV7-3 combines with J gene TRBJ2-3; TRBD2 aligns across 9 bases. Unmatched junction bases numbered 12, after V lost 5 bases and J lost 6 bases. Germline values: CDR1 SGHTA, CDR2 FQGTGA. The CDR3 runs to 16 residues. The CDR3 DNA follows: TGTGCCAGCAGCCCGCGGGGGGGACTAGAAGGTGATACGCAGTATTTT. Protein: CASSPRGGLEGDTQYF.

The rearrangement uses TRBV5-4 and TRBJ2-1; 8 bases agree with TRBD1. V shed 0 bases and J 4 bases; nucleotides not matched to a gene: 6. CDR1 and CDR2 (germline): SGHNT, YYREEE (reference sequence). CDR3 size: 16 residues. CDR3 sequence reads: CASSLAAGGVYNEQFF. The CDR3 coding sequence is TGTGCCAGCAGCTTGGCGGCAGGGGGCGTGTACAATGAGCAGTTCTTC.

V gene TRBV15 combines with J gene TRBJ2-7; D gene unclear. CDR1 and CDR2 from the germline V gene are LNHNV and YYDKDF (reference sequence). The CDR3 runs 11 residues. Deletions cut 3 bases from V and 2 bases from J, with 2 bases between. Here the CDR3 reads CATSSPYEQYF. The CDR3 bases are TGTGCCACCAGCAGTCCCTACGAGCAGTACTTC.

This clone was seen once. The rearrangement joins TRBV7-9 to TRBJ2-5, with a weak D call TRBD1 (5 bases). Germline V CDR1 and CDR2: SEHNR, FQNEAQ (reference sequence). The CDR3 is made up of 15 amino acids. Trimming shortened V by 5 bases and J by 2 bases, and 15 bases separated the two germline ends. The CDR3 region is CASSLRAGLQETQYF. The CDR3 nucleotides read TGTGCCAGCAGCCTCAGGGCAGGCCTTCAAGAGACCCAGTACTTC.

The chain links TRBV10-2 to TRBJ1-4; 8 bases line up with TRBD1. CDR1 and CDR2 (germline): WSHSY, SAAADI. Losses at the gene ends were 6 bases for V and 14 bases for J; bases not matched to a gene: 8. This CDR3 is built from 12 residues. The CDR3 DNA reads TGCGCCAGCAGCCGACAGGGGTTAGAGCTGTTTTTT. Protein sequence: CASSRQGLELFF.

V gene TRBV30 combines with J gene TRBJ1-5; TRBD1 matches at 7 bases. The V gene end was trimmed by 6 bases and the J gene end by 6 bases; junction bases not matched to a gene: 5. This CDR3 region has 12 residues. CDR1 and CDR2 (germline): GTSNPN, SVGIG (reference sequence). In DNA, the CDR3 is TGTGCCTGCTCAGGGGGAAGTCAGCCCCAGCATTTT. Translation gives CACSGGSQPQHF.

The CDR3 DNA sequence: TGTGCCAGCAGTGAAGCACGGGGGGACTACAATGAGCAGTTCTTC. It yields the protein CASSEARGDYNEQFF. This rearrangement joins TRBV25-1 to TRBJ2-1; 7 bases match TRBD2. The CDR3 spans 15 residues. Germline-derived CDR1 and CDR2 are MGHDK and SYGVNS. V was clipped by 2 bases and J by 3 bases; unmatched bases: 4.

The chain is built from TRBV15 and TRBJ1-2; 7 bases line up with TRBD1. CDR1 is LNHNV and CDR2 is YYDKDF in the germline V gene (reference sequence). J lost 8 bases, V lost 5 bases, and 11 bases had no gene match. The CDR3 is 14 amino acids. CDR3 coding DNA: TGTGCCACCAGCGAGAAGACAGGGAGGGGCGGCTACACCTTC. Residues: CATSEKTGRGGYTF.